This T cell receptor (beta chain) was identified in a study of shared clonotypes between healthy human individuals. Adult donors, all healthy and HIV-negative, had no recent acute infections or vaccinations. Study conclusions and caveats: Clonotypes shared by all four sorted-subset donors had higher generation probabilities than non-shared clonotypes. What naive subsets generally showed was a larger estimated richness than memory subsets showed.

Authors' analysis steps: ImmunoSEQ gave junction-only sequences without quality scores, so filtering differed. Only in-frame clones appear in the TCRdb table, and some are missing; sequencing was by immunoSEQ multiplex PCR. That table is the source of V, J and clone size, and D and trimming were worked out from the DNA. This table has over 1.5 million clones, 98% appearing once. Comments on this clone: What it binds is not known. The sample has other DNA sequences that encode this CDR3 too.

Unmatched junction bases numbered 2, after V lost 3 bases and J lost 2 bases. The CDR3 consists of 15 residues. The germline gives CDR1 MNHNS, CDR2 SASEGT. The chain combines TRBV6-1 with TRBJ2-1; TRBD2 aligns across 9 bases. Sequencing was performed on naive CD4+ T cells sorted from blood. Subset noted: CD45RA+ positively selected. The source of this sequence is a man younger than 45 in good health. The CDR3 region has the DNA TGTGCCAGCAGTGACCTAGCGGGACCCTACAATGAGCAGTTCTTC. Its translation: CASSDLAGPYNEQFF.